The clone carrying this T cell receptor (beta chain) was seen ten or more times. Its antigen is not identified. This CDR3 spans 16 amino acids. The ends lost 5 bases at V and 4 bases at J; junction bases unmatched: 10. CDR1 and CDR2 from the germline V gene are MDHEN and SYDVKM. These data are taken from a study of T-cell reconstitution after alpha-beta-depleted transplantation in children. Library preparation (for TCRbeta) was performed with unique molecular identifiers. TCRdb analysed the PCR reads with MiXCR anew, one entry per CDR3 protein. The table shows about 300,000 distinct CDR3 sequences, with around 10% occurring only once. Study-wide findings and caveats: It was reported that alpha-beta T cells came from several hundred expanded graft clones (about two months after transplant). Surviving thymic progenitors and recipient T cells were the source of high TCRbeta diversity at day 60 in some patients. When one year had passed after transplant, most T-cell counts and diversity came from newly produced T cells.

This material consisted of PBMCs, taken before TCRalphabeta/CD19-depleted stem cell transplant. The receptor was derived from a boy younger than two with acute myeloid leukemia, due to receive a stem cell transplant. This chain links TRBV28 with TRBJ1-4; 7 nucleotides align to TRBD1. This CDR3 reads CASSPSPGGINEKLFF. The CDR3 DNA reads as TGTGCCAGCAGTCCGTCCCCAGGGGGGATTAATGAAAAACTGTTTTTT.